This T cell receptor beta chain derives from a study of T cells in Graves' hyperthyroidism and ophthalmopathy. In this sample, this clonotype turned up many times. Amplification targeted TCR beta CDR3 regions from RNA transcripts. The HTBI primer set drove a first-round RT-PCR of the TCR CDR3. TCRdb called the multiplex PCR reads again in MiXCR, with one record for every CDR3 protein. The data show roughly 110,000 distinct CDR3 sequences, approximately 16% seen once. Absent ophthalmopathy progression within 18 months defined stable Graves' hyperthyroidism. Trimming cost V 6 bases and J 3 bases, with 6 bases left between them. Germline CDR1 is LGHNT and CDR2 is FRNRAP. The CDR3 consists of 12 residues.

The source of this sequence is a woman aged 50 to 60 with Graves' hyperthyroidism. The J gene is TRBJ2-1, the V gene TRBV12-5; D ambiguous. Input material: blood. The CDR3 here is CASGDGYNEQFF. CDR3 nucleotides: TGTGCTAGTGGGGACGGCTACAATGAGCAGTTCTTC.